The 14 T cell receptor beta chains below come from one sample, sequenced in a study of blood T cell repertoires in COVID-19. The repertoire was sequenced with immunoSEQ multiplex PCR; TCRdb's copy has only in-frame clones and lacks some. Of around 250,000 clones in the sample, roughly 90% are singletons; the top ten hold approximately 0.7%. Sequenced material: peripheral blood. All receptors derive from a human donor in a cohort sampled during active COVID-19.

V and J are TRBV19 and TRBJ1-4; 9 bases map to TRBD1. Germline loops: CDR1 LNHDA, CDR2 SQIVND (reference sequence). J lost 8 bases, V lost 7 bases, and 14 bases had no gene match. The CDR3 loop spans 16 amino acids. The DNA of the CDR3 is TGTGCCAGTACCTCGCAACAGGGGGCGTTTGGGGAAAAACTGTTTTTT. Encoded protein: CASTSQQGAFGEKLFF.

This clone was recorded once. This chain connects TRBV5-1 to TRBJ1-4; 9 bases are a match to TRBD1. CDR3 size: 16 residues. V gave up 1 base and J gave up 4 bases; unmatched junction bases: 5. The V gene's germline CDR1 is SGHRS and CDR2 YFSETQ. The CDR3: CASSLPLTGGNEKLFF. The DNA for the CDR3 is TGCGCCAGCAGCTTGCCCTTGACAGGGGGTAATGAAAAACTGTTTTTT.

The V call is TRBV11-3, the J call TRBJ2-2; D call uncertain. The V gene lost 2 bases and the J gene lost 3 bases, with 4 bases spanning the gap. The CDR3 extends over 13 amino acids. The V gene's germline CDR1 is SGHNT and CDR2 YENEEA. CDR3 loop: CASSLYYTGELFF. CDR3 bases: TGTGCCAGCAGCTTATACTACACCGGGGAGCTGTTTTTT.

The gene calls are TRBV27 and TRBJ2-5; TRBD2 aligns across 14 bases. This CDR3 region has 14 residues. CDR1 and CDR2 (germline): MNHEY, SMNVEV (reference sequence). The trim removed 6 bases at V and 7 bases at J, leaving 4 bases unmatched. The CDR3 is CASRGTSGRGTQYF. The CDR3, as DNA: TGTGCCAGCAGGGGGACTAGCGGGAGAGGGACCCAGTACTTC.

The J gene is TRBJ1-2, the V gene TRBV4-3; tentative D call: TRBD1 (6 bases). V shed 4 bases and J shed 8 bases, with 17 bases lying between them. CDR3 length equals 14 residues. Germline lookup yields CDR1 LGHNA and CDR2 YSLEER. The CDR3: CASSPLGGSGGYTF. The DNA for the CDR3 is TGCGCCAGCAGCCCGCTAGGGGGATCTGGAGGCTACACCTTC.

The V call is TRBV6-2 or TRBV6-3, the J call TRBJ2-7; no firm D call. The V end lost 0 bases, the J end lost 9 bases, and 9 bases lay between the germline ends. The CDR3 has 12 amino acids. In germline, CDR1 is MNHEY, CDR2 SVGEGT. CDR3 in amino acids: CASSYSSEWQYF. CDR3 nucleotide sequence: TGTGCCAGCAGTTACTCTTCGGAGTGGCAGTACTTC.

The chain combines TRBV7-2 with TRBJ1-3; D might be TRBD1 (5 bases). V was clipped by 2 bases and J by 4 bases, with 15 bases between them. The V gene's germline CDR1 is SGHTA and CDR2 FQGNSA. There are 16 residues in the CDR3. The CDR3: CASSLLPGRGGNTIYF. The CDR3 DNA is TGTGCCAGCAGCTTATTGCCAGGGCGGGGAGGAAACACCATATATTTT.

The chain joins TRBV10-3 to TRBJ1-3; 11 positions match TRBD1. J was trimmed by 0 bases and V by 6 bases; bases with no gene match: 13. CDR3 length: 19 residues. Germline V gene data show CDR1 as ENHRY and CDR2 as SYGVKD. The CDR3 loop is CAISGRTGGYPNSGNTIYF. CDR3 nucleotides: TGTGCCATCAGCGGCCGGACAGGGGGCTACCCGAACTCTGGAAACACCATATATTTT.

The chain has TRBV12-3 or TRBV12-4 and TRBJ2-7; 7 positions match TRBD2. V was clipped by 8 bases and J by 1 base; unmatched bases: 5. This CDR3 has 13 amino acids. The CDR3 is CASGPSGSYEQYF. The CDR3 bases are TGTGCCAGCGGTCCTAGCGGTTCCTACGAGCAGTACTTC.

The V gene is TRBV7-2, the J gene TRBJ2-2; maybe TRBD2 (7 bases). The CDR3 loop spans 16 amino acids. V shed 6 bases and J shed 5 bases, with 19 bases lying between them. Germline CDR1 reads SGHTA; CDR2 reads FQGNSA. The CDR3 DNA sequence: TGTGCCAGCAGATTTACGGGGGGCCGGGTTACCGGGGAGCTGTTTTTT. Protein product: CASRFTGGRVTGELFF.

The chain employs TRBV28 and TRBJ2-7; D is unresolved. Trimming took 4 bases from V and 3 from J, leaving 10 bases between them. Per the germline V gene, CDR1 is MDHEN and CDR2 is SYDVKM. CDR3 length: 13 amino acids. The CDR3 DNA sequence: TGTGCCAGCAGTTGGCGGAATGACTACGAGCAGTACTTC. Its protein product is CASSWRNDYEQYF.

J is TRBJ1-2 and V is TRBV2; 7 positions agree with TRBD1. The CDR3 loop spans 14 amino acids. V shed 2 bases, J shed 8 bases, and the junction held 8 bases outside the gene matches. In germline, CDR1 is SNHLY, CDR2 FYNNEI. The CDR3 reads CASSELRGLWGYTF. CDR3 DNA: TGTGCCAGCAGTGAATTAAGGGGGCTTTGGGGCTACACCTTC.

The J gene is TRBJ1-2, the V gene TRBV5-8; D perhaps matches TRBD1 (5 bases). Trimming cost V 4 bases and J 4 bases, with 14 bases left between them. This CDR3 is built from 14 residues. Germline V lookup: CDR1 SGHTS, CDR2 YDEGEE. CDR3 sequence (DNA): TGTGCCAGCAGCCCACCCGGGACTCTCTATGGCTACACCTTC. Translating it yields CASSPPGTLYGYTF.

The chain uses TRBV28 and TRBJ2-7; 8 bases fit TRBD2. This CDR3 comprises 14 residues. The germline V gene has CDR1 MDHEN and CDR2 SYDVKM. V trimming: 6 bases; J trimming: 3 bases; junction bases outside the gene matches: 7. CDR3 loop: CASSTPRGGYEQYF. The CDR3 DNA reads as TGTGCCAGCAGCACCCCCCGGGGGGGCTACGAGCAGTACTTC.